The 26 T cell receptor beta chains below all came from one sample that was sequenced in a study of blood T cell repertoires in COVID-19. Assay: immunoSEQ multiplex PCR; the TCRdb copy retains only in-frame clones and omits some. The table has hundreds of thousands of clones, roughly 76% seen once; the top ten hold around 7.5%. Sequencing used peripheral blood. The origin of the receptors is a woman over 75 with COVID-19, enrolled during active disease.

The gene calls are TRBV7-2 and TRBJ2-1; 9 bases fit TRBD1. J lost 5 bases, V lost 3 bases, and 2 bases had no gene match. This CDR3 region has 14 residues. Germline V gives CDR1 SGHTA, CDR2 FQGNSA. The CDR3: CASSFGQGNNEQFF. In nucleotides, the CDR3 is TGTGCCAGCAGCTTCGGACAGGGGAACAATGAGCAGTTCTTC.

The genes are TRBV19 and TRBJ2-5; 7 nucleotides line up with TRBD1. The CDR3 sequence is 13 residues long. The germline CDR1 and CDR2 sequences are LNHDA and SQIVND (reference sequence). V lost 7 bases and J lost 5; bases outside the gene matches: 7. The CDR3 spells CASTGTVGETQYF. The CDR3 DNA reads as TGTGCCAGTACCGGGACAGTGGGTGAGACCCAGTACTTC.

The chain links TRBV6-5 to TRBJ2-2; 10 bases align to TRBD2. The CDR3 length is 14 residues. The germline V gene has CDR1 MNHEY and CDR2 SVGAGI. J gave up 9 bases and V 6 bases, and 7 bases lay outside the gene matches. The CDR3 DNA reads TGTGCCAGCAGGCCGGGACTAGCGAAGTGGGAGCTGTTTTTT. Protein: CASRPGLAKWELFF.

The CDR3 sequence is CASSLAGGQGMGGYTF. CDR3 in DNA: TGCGCCAGCAGCTTGGCCGGGGGACAGGGGATGGGAGGCTACACCTTC. The chain recombines TRBV5-1 with TRBJ1-2, with TRBD1 matching 10 bases. The J segment lost 8 bases and the V segment lost 0 bases, leaving 10 bases of the junction unmatched. Germline CDR1 reads SGHRS; CDR2 reads YFSETQ. CDR3 size: 16 residues.

The genes are TRBV6-6 and TRBJ2-2; D perhaps matches TRBD1 (6 bases). CDR3 length: 15 amino acids. V was shortened by 4 bases and J by 4 bases, with 13 bases between the two germline ends. Germline CDR1 is MNHNY and CDR2 is SVGAGI (reference sequence). In DNA form, the CDR3 reads TGTGCCAGCAGTTCGGACAGCGCTAGCACCGGGGAGCTGTTTTTT. Amino acid sequence: CASSSDSASTGELFF.

The rearrangement uses TRBV19 and TRBJ1-5, with TRBD1 as a possible D gene (6 bases). Trimming took off 7 bases at V and 3 bases at J, with 19 bases between the two ends. Germline V lookup: CDR1 LNHDA, CDR2 SQIVND (reference sequence). This CDR3 contains 16 residues. The CDR3 region is CASILGGRSSNQPQHF. DNA of the CDR3: TGTGCCAGTATCCTGGGGGGGCGGTCGTCCAATCAGCCCCAGCATTTT.

In regard to this clone: The sample contains more than one DNA sequence encoding this CDR3. The chain uses TRBV12-3 or TRBV12-4 and TRBJ1-5, with no clear D. V shed 5 bases and J shed 6 bases, with 8 bases lying between them. This CDR3 is built from 12 residues. The chain's CDR3 is CASSLRGQPQHF. CDR3 nucleotide sequence: TGTGCCAGCAGTCTCAGAGGTCAGCCCCAGCATTTT.

The rearrangement links TRBV7-2 to TRBJ1-5; no clear D. Trimming cost V 5 bases and J 11 bases, with 13 bases left between them. Germline V gene data show CDR1 as SGHTA and CDR2 as FQGNSA. The CDR3 spans 12 residues. The CDR3 DNA is TGTGCCAGCAGCCCCGGGAAGGGAGCCCAGCATTTT. Protein product: CASSPGKGAQHF.

The CDR3 loop reads CASSLESSGGAHEQYF. The CDR3 DNA is TGCGCCAGCAGCTTGGAATCTAGCGGGGGGGCCCACGAGCAGTACTTC. This chain links TRBV5-1 with TRBJ2-7; 12 bases match TRBD2. This CDR3 has 16 residues. Looked up from germline, CDR1 is SGHRS and CDR2 is YFSETQ. V lost 0 bases, J lost 5 bases, and 6 bases stayed unmatched.

The V and J genes are TRBV7-9 and TRBJ2-1; 7 bases map to TRBD1. CDR1 and CDR2 (germline): SEHNR, FQNEAQ (reference sequence). CDR3 size: 16 residues. Germline trimming cut 0 bases from V and 0 bases from J; bases unmatched to any gene: 2. CDR3 sequence: CASSLATGSSYNEQFF. DNA of the CDR3: TGTGCCAGCAGCTTAGCGACAGGGAGCTCCTACAATGAGCAGTTCTTC.

This chain joins TRBV7-3 and TRBJ1-2, with D perhaps matching TRBD1 (5 bases). The CDR3 is 13 amino acids. Trimming took off 5 bases at V and 6 bases at J, with 13 bases between the two ends. CDR1 and CDR2 from the germline V gene are SGHTA and FQGTGA. The CDR3 bases are TGTGCCAGCAGCCCCTACGGGGGGGATGGCTACACCTTC. Its translation: CASSPYGGDGYTF.

This chain uses TRBV9 with TRBJ1-5; D gene unclear. The CDR3 is made up of 15 amino acids. Germline V lookup: CDR1 SGDLS, CDR2 YYNGEE. V was trimmed by 0 bases and J by 1 base, leaving 8 bases between them. CDR3 sequence: CASSVEGGSNQPQHF. The DNA for the CDR3 is TGTGCCAGCAGCGTAGAAGGAGGCAGCAATCAGCCCCAGCATTTT.

V usage is TRBV18 and J usage is TRBJ2-7, with D hard to call. The CDR3 is 13 residues long. V was pared by 3 bases and J by 2 bases, with 8 bases between. Germline V gene sequence: CDR1 KGHSH, CDR2 LQKENI. CDR3 sequence (DNA): TGTGCCAGCTCACCGCCTGAGCCCTACGAGCAGTACTTC. Its protein is CASSPPEPYEQYF.

The rearrangement uses TRBV11-2 and TRBJ2-1; a weak D match, TRBD2 (6 bases). The V end was cut by 0 bases, the J end by 0 bases, with 15 bases between. The CDR3 has 18 residues. Germline V gene lookup returns CDR1 SGHAT and CDR2 FQNNGV. CDR3 nucleotides: TGTGCCAGCAGCTTAGATCTGCGGGGCTACAGCTCCTACAATGAGCAGTTCTTC. As protein: CASSLDLRGYSSYNEQFF.

CDR3 amino acids: CSVSGRNTEAFF. The CDR3 DNA sequence: TGCAGCGTTTCCGGGAGGAACACTGAAGCTTTCTTT. V usage is TRBV29-1 and J usage is TRBJ1-1; no clear D. Germline V gives CDR1 SQVTM, CDR2 ANQGSEA. The CDR3 contains 12 residues. The germline V and J ends were trimmed by 5 bases and 1 base, with 8 bases remaining between them. Filled out from reference TRBV29-1 and TRBJ1-1, the complete variable domain reads SAVISQKPSRDICQRGTSLTIQCQVDSQVTMMFWYRQQPGQSLTLIATANQGSEATYESGFVIDKFPISRPNLTFSTLTVSNMSPEDSSIYLCSVSGRNTEAFFGQGTRLTVV.

This chain connects TRBV28 to TRBJ1-3, with D possibly TRBD1 on 6 matching bases. The germline gives CDR1 MDHEN, CDR2 SYDVKM. The CDR3 totals 14 residues. V was shortened by 1 base and J by 4 bases, with 8 bases between the two germline ends. CDR3 residues: CASSLSDRGNTIYF. The CDR3 nucleotides are TGTGCCAGCAGTTTATCGGACAGAGGAAACACCATATATTTT.

This clone was recorded a few times. This chain links TRBV19 with TRBJ1-5, with a tentative D call TRBD1 (5 bases). This CDR3 comprises 16 residues. V was cut by 7 bases and J by 5 bases, with 21 bases left in between. Germline V gene sequence: CDR1 LNHDA, CDR2 SQIVND (reference sequence). The CDR3 is CASTPLQGFEDQPQHF. The CDR3 region has the DNA TGTGCCAGTACTCCCCTTCAGGGATTTGAGGATCAGCCCCAGCATTTT.

V usage is TRBV7-2 and J usage is TRBJ1-2, with D hard to call. CDR1 is SGHTA and CDR2 is FQGNSA in the germline V gene. V shed 2 bases and J shed 8 bases, with 12 bases lying between them. This CDR3 comprises 13 residues. The CDR3 reads CASSLYPTRGYTF. The CDR3 nucleotides read TGTGCCAGCAGCTTATACCCCACGCGAGGCTACACCTTC.

The chain carries TRBV3-1 (or the pseudogene TRBV3-2) and TRBJ1-6; a weak D match, TRBD1 (6 bases). Trimming stripped 0 bases from V and 7 bases from J, with 10 bases between. Germline V gives CDR1 LGHDT, CDR2 YNNKEL (reference sequence). The CDR3 loop spans 15 amino acids. CDR3 sequence reads: CASSQEYTGNSPLHF. CDR3 bases: TGTGCCAGCAGCCAAGAATACACAGGGAATTCACCCCTCCACTTT.

This rearrangement joins TRBV10-3 to TRBJ1-5; TRBD1 is a possible D gene (6 bases). Germline V CDR1 and CDR2: ENHRY, SYGVKD. This CDR3 has 16 residues. Trimming took off 0 bases at V and 2 bases at J, with 11 bases between the two ends. CDR3 amino acids: CAISESTGLGNQPQHF. The CDR3 nucleotides read TGTGCCATCAGTGAGTCCACAGGGTTAGGCAATCAGCCCCAGCATTTT.

The chain couples TRBV21-1 to TRBJ1-6; TRBD1, as called in the table, went unchecked against the DNA. TRBV21-1 is labeled a pseudogene. The CDR3 sequence is 16 residues long. For the CDR3, the DNA is TGTGCCAGCAGCACTCACTCCCAGGGAATTGGTTCACCCCTCCACTTT. It translates to CASSTHSQGIGSPLHF.

The V call is TRBV7-2, the J call TRBJ2-7; TRBD2 matches at 9 bases. V trimming: 1 base; J trimming: 8 bases; junction bases outside the gene matches: 6. The V gene's germline CDR1 is SGHTA and CDR2 FQGNSA. The CDR3 consists of 14 residues. This CDR3 is CASSLGGRAGKQYF. The CDR3 DNA reads TGTGCCAGCAGCTTAGGCGGGAGGGCGGGTAAGCAGTACTTC.

CDR3 amino acids: CASSPRDRSKETQYF. The CDR3 DNA sequence: TGTGCCAGCTCACCACGGGACAGGTCAAAAGAGACCCAGTACTTC. The chain carries TRBV18 and TRBJ2-5; 8 bases map to TRBD1. Trimming at V came to 1 base and at J to 3 bases, leaving 4 bases not matched to a gene. Per the germline V gene, CDR1 is KGHSH and CDR2 is LQKENI. The CDR3 sequence is 15 residues long.

The gene calls are TRBV4-2 and TRBJ1-2; D unresolved. Between the trimmed V and J ends, which lost 0 bases and 6 bases, there was a span of 11 bases. Per germline, CDR1 LGHNA and CDR2 YNFKEQ. The CDR3 has 14 amino acids. CDR3 sequence (DNA): TGTGCCAGCAGCCAAGAGTCGCAGGAGGATGGCTACACCTTC. This gives the protein CASSQESQEDGYTF.

The chain joins TRBV4-1 to TRBJ1-2, with 10 bases matching TRBD1. Germline V gives CDR1 MGHRA, CDR2 YSYEKL. The CDR3 is 17 amino acids. V shed 0 bases, J shed 4 bases, and the junction held 8 bases outside the gene matches. Here the CDR3 reads CASSQDRVGQGIYGYTF. The CDR3 bases are TGCGCCAGCAGCCAAGATCGAGTGGGACAGGGGATCTATGGCTACACCTTC.

V is TRBV5-1 and J is TRBJ2-7, with TRBD2 as a possible D gene (6 bases). V was clipped by 5 bases and J by 4 bases, with 13 bases between them. The germline CDR1 and CDR2 sequences are SGHRS and YFSETQ. The CDR3 has 13 residues. CDR3 nucleotides: TGCGCCAGCAGGGCTACAGGACTATACGAGCAGTACTTC. Its translation is CASRATGLYEQYF.